This record covers a single T cell receptor beta chain. Its antigen is unidentified. This sample is part of a study of metastatic and nonmetastatic thyroid tumors. Turning to the study itself: Blood and tumor or nodule tissue repertoires from malignant and benign thyroid patients were compared.

Study results and caveats: As reported, TCR beta diversity in blood and tumor was significantly higher in malignant thyroid tumors than in benign nodules.

V was trimmed by 4 bases and J by 10 bases, leaving 13 bases between them. This CDR3 has 13 amino acids. Before thyroid surgery, none of the patients had received any treatment. Authors' data handling: The distant-metastasis classifier for papillary thyroid cancer was built from CDR3 differences across clinicopathological groups. TCRdb re-called the PCR reads via MiXCR. These V and J calls rely on TCRdb rather than the paper's analysis. This sample has fewer than 40,000 clones, with approximately 34% found just once. The V call is TRBV12-3 or TRBV12-4, the J call TRBJ1-4; the D gene is possibly TRBD1 (5 bases). Input material: tumor tissue. The clonotype originates from a female donor with papillary thyroid cancer or a benign thyroid nodule (not recorded which). Some clones in this sample may be carry-over from other donors' samples. Here the CDR3 DNA reads TGTGCCAGCAGTTGGGGAGGGGAGGGAAAACTGTTTTTT. It translates to CASSWGGEGKLFF.